The rows below give T cell receptor beta chains drawn from one sample of a study of Graves' ophthalmopathy and Graves' hyperthyroidism. One entry per CDR3 protein, called by TCRdb with MiXCR from the multiplex PCR reads. The sample shows about 1.2 million distinct CDR3 sequences, less than 45% of them seen only once. Sequenced input: peripheral blood or thyroid tissue (not recorded which). Receptors were obtained from an adult man with Graves' hyperthyroidism. Each CDR3 is given with its conserved first and last residue. D genes are given only for firm matches. Only part of the rows carry a size: once, few, many, or a class if the clone is expanded.

d_call j_call cdr3_length clone_size v_call cdr3_aa cdr3_nt
NA TRBJ1-1 15 few TRBV12-3/TRBV12-4 CASSPDPGEEGEAFF TGTGCCAGCAGCCCTGACCCCGGAGAGGAGGGTGAAGCTTTCTTT
NA TRBJ1-2 14 NA TRBV20-1 CSAADDRTNYGYTF TGCAGTGCTGCGGACGACAGGACCAACTATGGCTACACCTTC
NA TRBJ1-2 14 NA TRBV12-3/TRBV12-4 CASSPGDPFYGYTF TGTGCCAGCAGCCCGGGCGATCCTTTTTATGGCTACACCTTC
NA TRBJ2-5 15 many TRBV11-2 CASSLGTGRGETQYF TGTGCCAGCAGCTTAGGGACAGGGAGGGGAGAGACCCAGTACTTC
NA TRBJ1-5 15 many TRBV20-1 CSVKWEGARSQPQHF TGCAGTGTTAAGTGGGAAGGGGCAAGGAGTCAGCCCCAGCATTTT
NA TRBJ2-7 13 many TRBV12-3/TRBV12-4 CASSPPLKYEQYF TGTGCCAGCAGTCCCCCCCTAAAATACGAGCAGTACTTC
NA TRBJ2-7 14 NA TRBV15 CATSRGSTYYEQYF TGTGCCACCAGCAGGGGATCAACCTACTACGAGCAGTACTTC
NA TRBJ2-7 12 many TRBV2 CASSGGAREQYF TGTGCCAGCAGTGGGGGGGCCCGGGAGCAGTACTTC
NA TRBJ1-5 13 many TRBV6-1 CASSDQGNQPQHF TGTGCCAGCAGTGACCAGGGCAATCAGCCCCAGCATTTT
NA TRBJ1-1 15 many TRBV19 CASSFVRQMNTEAFF TGTGCCAGTAGTTTTGTGAGACAGATGAACACTGAAGCTTTCTTT
NA TRBJ1-6 13 few TRBV6-2/TRBV6-3 CASTRQLTSPLHF TGTGCCAGCACGAGACAGCTAACTTCACCCCTCCACTTT
NA TRBJ2-7 13 many TRBV2 CASSEGASYEQYF TGTGCCAGCAGTGAAGGGGCTAGCTACGAGCAGTACTTC
NA TRBJ2-7 13 many TRBV11-2 CASSRQRSYEQYF TGTGCCAGCAGCCGACAGAGGAGCTACGAGCAGTACTTC
TRBD1 TRBJ1-5 17 many TRBV10-3 CAISERQGATSNQPQHF TGTGCCATCAGTGAGAGGCAGGGGGCGACTAGCAATCAGCCCCAGCATTTT
NA TRBJ2-7 14 NA TRBV7-6 CARQTPARRREQYF TGTGCTAGACAAACCCCGGCCAGGCGGAGAGAGCAGTACTTC
NA TRBJ1-5 16 NA TRBV5-4 CASSDMGQGMNQPKHF TGTGCCAGCAGCGACATGGGGCAGGGGATGAATCAGCCCAAGCATTTT
TRBD2 TRBJ2-5 15 many TRBV14 CASSPRSGSWETQYF TGTGCCAGCAGCCCAAGAAGCGGGAGTTGGGAGACCCAGTACTTC
NA TRBJ1-5 14 many TRBV19 CASSIDRTFQPQHF TGTGCCAGTAGTATAGATCGTACCTTCCAGCCCCAGCATTTT
NA TRBJ1-6 16 NA TRBV7-2 CASSLLRYRRDSPLHF TGTGCCAGCAGCTTATTGCGGTACCGCCGGGATTCACCCCTCCACTTT
NA TRBJ1-1 14 few TRBV7-2 CASSSMGGNTEAFF TGTGCCAGCAGCTCGATGGGTGGAAACACTGAAGCTTTCTTT
TRBD1 TRBJ1-1 17 few TRBV7-9 CASSPNQGAGLNTEAFF TGTGCCAGCAGCCCAAATCAGGGGGCCGGGCTTAACACTGAAGCTTTCTTT
TRBD1 TRBJ2-2 15 NA TRBV20-1 CSAEAPGQTTGELFF TGCAGTGCCGAGGCCCCGGGACAGACCACCGGGGAGCTGTTTTTT
NA TRBJ2-5 15 many TRBV2 CASSTGRRQGETQYF TGTGCCAGCAGTACGGGGCGGCGGCAGGGGGAGACCCAGTACTTC
NA TRBJ2-7 14 many TRBV6-5 CASTRPGNSYEQYF TGTGCCAGCACCCGTCCAGGGAACTCCTACGAGCAGTACTTC